This TCR beta chain was recorded in a study of memory CD8 T cells in hepatitis C reinfection. Libraries were prepared by immunoSEQ multiplex PCR; TCRdb keeps only in-frame clonotypes and omits some of them. The sample lists 40,000 to 45,000 clones, roughly 90% occurring once. Documented time point: peak reinfection, 3 to 8 weeks after reinfection detection. TCR sequencing was done directly ex vivo on sorted cells, without expansion in vitro. The sample taken for sequencing was naive CD8+ T cells sorted from blood. The TCR originated in a man aged 18 to 30 with hepatitis C virus infection.

The CDR3 bases are TGTGCCAGCAGCTTGACGACTAGCGGGACAGATACGCAGTATTTT. Translated: CASSLTTSGTDTQYF. This sequence joins TRBV5-4 and TRBJ2-3; 10 bases match TRBD2. The CDR3 has 15 residues. V shed 1 base, J shed 3 bases, and the junction held 2 bases outside the gene matches. Germline values: CDR1 SGHNT, CDR2 YYREEE (reference sequence).